What follows are 18 T cell receptor beta chains derived from one specimen sequenced in a study of graft-versus-host responses after intestinal transplantation. Produced via immunoSEQ multiplex PCR; TCRdb's table is partial and in-frame only. The data show 80,000 to 100,000 clones, roughly 80% seen once. Their specific antigens are unknown. The source was unstimulated CD8+ T cells sorted from spleen or lymph node cells, collected before intestinal transplant. These receptors all stem from a human donor who received an intestinal transplant.

The CDR3 reads CASSHQQGAVTEAFF. The CDR3 bases are TGCGCCAGCAGCCACCAACAGGGGGCGGTCACTGAAGCTTTCTTT. The rearrangement uses TRBV4-1 and TRBJ1-1; TRBD1 agrees at 9 bases. V dropped 3 bases and J dropped 4; count of bases not matched to a gene: 6. Germline CDR1 reads MGHRA; CDR2 reads YSYEKL. There are 15 residues in the CDR3.

The V and J genes are TRBV7-2 and TRBJ1-6; no clear D gene. The CDR3 totals 15 residues. Per germline, CDR1 SGHTA and CDR2 FQGNSA. V lost 1 base and J 10 bases, leaving 14 bases between the germline ends. The CDR3 region is CASSLVGQWVSPLHF. The CDR3 DNA is TGTGCCAGCAGCTTAGTCGGGCAGTGGGTATCACCCCTCCACTTT.

This chain uses TRBV6-4 with TRBJ2-3; a weak D match, TRBD2 (5 bases). Trimming took 0 bases from V and 0 from J, leaving 7 bases between them. CDR1 and CDR2 (germline): MRHNA, SNTAGT. The CDR3 loop spans 15 amino acids. CDR3 sequence reads: CASSDSSASTDTQYF. CDR3 coding DNA: TGTGCCAGCAGTGACTCTAGCGCTAGCACAGATACGCAGTATTTT.

The V and J genes are TRBV11-3 and TRBJ1-4; no clear D. The CDR3 is 16 residues long. Trimming removed 0 bases from V and 7 bases from J, with 15 bases in between. CDR1 and CDR2 (germline): SGHNT, YENEEA. The CDR3 here is CASSLDLDVWVEKLFF. In DNA, the CDR3 is TGTGCCAGCAGCTTAGATCTGGACGTTTGGGTTGAAAAACTGTTTTTT.

This clone was detected once. The rearrangement uses TRBV28 and TRBJ2-3; 10 bases are a match to TRBD1. Germline V CDR1 and CDR2: MDHEN, SYDVKM. V gave up 3 bases and J gave up 6 bases; unmatched junction bases: 3. The CDR3 runs 14 residues. This CDR3 is CASSLGTGDDTQYF. DNA of the CDR3: TGTGCCAGCAGTTTGGGGACAGGGGACGATACGCAGTATTTT.

This clone was detected only once. The chain employs TRBV11-2 and TRBJ2-1; 9 bases align to TRBD2. V lost 0 bases to trimming and J lost 9 bases; unmatched junction nucleotides: 12. This CDR3 is 17 amino acids long. Germline lookup yields CDR1 SGHAT and CDR2 FQNNGV. The DNA for the CDR3 is TGTGCCAGCAGCTTAGATCTGGTAGCGGGAGTTTTAGGTGAGCAGTTCTTC. Translated: CASSLDLVAGVLGEQFF. The whole variable domain, filled in from reference TRBV11-2 and TRBJ2-1, reads EAGVAQSPRYKIIEKRQSVAFWCNPISGHATLYWYQQILGQGPKLLIQFQNNGVVDDSQLPKDRFSAERLKGVDSTLKIQPAKLEDSAVYLCASSLDLVAGVLGEQFFGPGTRLTVL.

The count of this clone is one. The chain couples TRBV6-5 to TRBJ2-5; D possibly matches TRBD1 or TRBD2 (5 bases each). V lost 5 bases and J lost 3, with 16 bases in between. Germline V gene sequence: CDR1 MNHEY, CDR2 SVGAGI. The CDR3 spans 15 residues. The CDR3 region has the DNA TGTGCCAGCAGTGTTGAGGGGCTAATCGAAGAGACCCAGTACTTC. Translation gives CASSVEGLIEETQYF.

The genes are TRBV5-4 and TRBJ2-3; 7 nucleotides align to TRBD2. The ends lost 2 bases at V and 6 bases at J; junction bases unmatched: 9. This CDR3 comprises 15 residues. CDR1 SGHNT and CDR2 YYREEE come from the germline V gene (reference sequence). The DNA of the CDR3 is TGTGCCAGCAGCTTCGGAACGGGGGGATGGGATACGCAGTATTTT. Protein sequence: CASSFGTGGWDTQYF.

The chain links TRBV4-1 to TRBJ1-1, with a weak D call TRBD1 (5 bases). The CDR3 consists of 15 residues. Germline V gene lookup returns CDR1 MGHRA and CDR2 YSYEKL. V lost 0 bases, J lost 1 base, and 9 bases lay in between. This CDR3 is CASSQDQGPNTEAFF. Written as DNA, the CDR3 is TGCGCCAGCAGCCAAGATCAGGGACCGAACACTGAAGCTTTCTTT.

The V gene is TRBV4-1, the J gene TRBJ2-4; 14 nucleotides agree with TRBD2. This CDR3 has 17 amino acids. Germline lookup yields CDR1 MGHRA and CDR2 YSYEKL. Germline trimming cut 4 bases from V and 7 bases from J; bases unmatched to any gene: 9. For the CDR3, the DNA is TGCGCCAGCAGCCCGGGACTAGCGGGAGTTTTCGGCAACATTCAGTACTTC. Translated: CASSPGLAGVFGNIQYF.

This sequence joins TRBV14 and TRBJ2-5; D might be TRBD2 (7 bases). V was clipped by 4 bases and J by 4 bases, with 10 bases between them. Per the germline V gene, CDR1 is SGHDN and CDR2 is FVKESK. This CDR3 contains 13 residues. CDR3 DNA: TGTGCCAGCAGCCTTGCGGGGGCAGAGACCCAGTACTTC. This codes for CASSLAGAETQYF.

This chain uses TRBV7-3 with TRBJ1-5; no reliable D call. The CDR3 length is 13 residues. CDR1 and CDR2 (germline): SGHTA, FQGTGA. Trimming shortened V by 0 bases and J by 7 bases, and 7 bases separated the two germline ends. CDR3 region: CASSLTVGQPQHF. The CDR3 DNA follows: TGTGCCAGCAGCTTAACAGTCGGGCAGCCCCAGCATTTT. The full variable domain, completed using reference TRBV7-3 and TRBJ1-5, is GAGVSQTPSNKVTEKGKYVELRCDPISGHTALYWYRQSLGQGPEFLIYFQGTGAADDSGLPNDRFFAVRPEGSVSTLKIQRTERGDSAVYLCASSLTVGQPQHFGDGTRLSIL.

The DNA of the CDR3 is TGTGCCAGCAGTTGGGGCGGAAAGGCGGATACGCAGTATTTT. This codes for CASSWGGKADTQYF. This chain uses TRBV28 with TRBJ2-3; D is possibly TRBD1 (5 bases). Trimming removed 4 bases from V and 6 bases from J, with 14 bases in between. The length of the CDR3 is 14 residues. CDR1 MDHEN and CDR2 SYDVKM come from the germline V gene.

The chain is built from TRBV6-1 and TRBJ1-2, with D unresolved. The CDR3 has 12 residues. The germline CDR1 and CDR2 sequences are MNHNS and SASEGT. V was shortened by 3 bases and J by 7 bases, with 9 bases between the two germline ends. The CDR3 bases are TGTGCCAGCAGTGATTTCGCGGGTGGCTACACCTTC. Its protein is CASSDFAGGYTF.

The genes are TRBV7-4 and TRBJ1-1; the D is unclear. Trimming removed 2 bases at V and 1 base at J, with 11 bases between. Germline V CDR1 and CDR2: SGHVT, SQSDAQ. The CDR3 extends over 15 amino acids. CDR3 in amino acids: CASSLWKTRNTEAFF. The DNA of the CDR3 is TGTGCCAGCAGCTTATGGAAAACCAGGAACACTGAAGCTTTCTTT. The full variable domain, in which reference TRBV7-4 and TRBJ1-1 provide the parts outside the CDR3, is GAGVSQSPRYKVAKRGRDVALRCDSISGHVTLYWYRQTLGQGSEVLTYSQSDAQRDKSGRPSGRFSAERPERSVSTLKIQRTEQGDSAVYLCASSLWKTRNTEAFFGQGTRLTVV.

This clone was seen once. V and J are TRBV6-5 and TRBJ1-2; D remains ambiguous. Trimming took off 0 bases at V and 2 bases at J, with 13 bases between the two ends. Per germline, CDR1 MNHEY and CDR2 SVGAGI. The CDR3 is 16 amino acids. In DNA form, the CDR3 reads TGTGCCAGCAGTTACTCCGCGGGCCCGGGGAACTATGGCTACACCTTC. Translation gives CASSYSAGPGNYGYTF.

The rearrangement links TRBV21-1 to TRBJ1-2; the table's D call of TRBD1 was not tested on the DNA. TRBV21-1 is listed as a pseudogene. The CDR3 consists of 14 residues. DNA for the CDR3: TGTGCCAGCAGCAATGGACACCAGAACTATGGCTACACCTTC. This sequence encodes CASSNGHQNYGYTF.

The chain uses TRBV6-4 and TRBJ2-3; TRBD2 matches 8 bases. Germline CDR1 MRHNA, CDR2 SNTAGT. The CDR3 is made up of 16 amino acids. J gave up 1 base and V 4 bases, and 7 bases lay outside the gene matches. The CDR3 DNA reads as TGTGCCAGCAGTGGAAATAGCGGGGCGGGCACAGATACGCAGTATTTT. This codes for CASSGNSGAGTDTQYF.